The 32 T cell receptor beta chains listed next were all sequenced from one sample in a study of blood T cells in healthy people across ages. The authors ran a second PCR of about 7 to 11 cycles using a sample-barcoded 5' primer and a J-beta primer mix. TCRdb re-derived calls from the 5' RACE reads in MiXCR, one entry per CDR3 protein. The sample has about a million distinct CDR3 sequences; about 53% are singletons. The source material was blood. The receptors derive from a woman aged 55-69 years in good health.

The rearrangement uses TRBV7-2 and TRBJ2-2; perhaps TRBD1 as D (6 bases). The CDR3 extends over 14 amino acids. Germline loops: CDR1 SGHTA, CDR2 FQGNSA. The V gene lost 5 bases and the J gene lost 4 bases, with 11 bases spanning the gap. In DNA form, the CDR3 reads TGTGCCAGCAGCACCCAGACAGGCACCGGGGAGCTGTTTTTT. As protein: CASSTQTGTGELFF.

In this sample, this clonotype turned up a few times. The chain recombines TRBV7-7 with TRBJ2-1; 13 bases align to TRBD2. Germline values: CDR1 SSHAT, CDR2 FNYEAQ (reference sequence). CDR3 length: 15 residues. V lost 2 bases and J lost 8; bases outside the gene matches: 3. The DNA of the CDR3 is TGTGCCAGCAGCTTAAGACTAGCGGGAGGTGATGAGCAGTTCTTC. It encodes CASSLRLAGGDEQFF.

The V call is TRBV11-3, the J call TRBJ2-1; D not certain. In germline, CDR1 is SGHNT, CDR2 YENEEA. V lost 1 base and J lost 9, with 13 bases in between. The length of the CDR3 is 14 residues. In DNA form, the CDR3 reads TGTGCCAGCAGCTTAGTTTCTGGATTCGGTGAGCAGTTCTTC. It yields the protein CASSLVSGFGEQFF.

The V and J genes are TRBV20-1 and TRBJ2-7, with TRBD1 matching 11 bases. J gave up 3 bases and V 1 base, and 2 bases lay outside the gene matches. The CDR3 sequence is 14 residues long. Germline-derived CDR1 and CDR2 are DFQATT and SNEGSKA (reference sequence). The CDR3 DNA is TGCAGTGCTAGAGGGACAGGGGGCCACTACGAGCAGTACTTC. Protein sequence: CSARGTGGHYEQYF.

This clonotype was counted a single time. The chain couples TRBV6-5 to TRBJ2-1; 10 bases match TRBD2. V shed 3 bases, J shed 0 bases, and the junction held 8 bases outside the gene matches. Germline V gene sequence: CDR1 MNHEY, CDR2 SVGAGI. The CDR3 sequence is 18 residues long. CDR3 nucleotide sequence: TGTGCCAGCAGTTATGCTAGCGGGAGACCGAGCTCCTACAATGAGCAGTTCTTC. Translation gives CASSYASGRPSSYNEQFF.

Details on this clonotype: One base away lies a much larger clone, so this may be a sequencing read error. This chain links TRBV30 with TRBJ1-2; D remains unclear. The CDR3 totals 11 residues. The V gene's germline CDR1 is GTSNPN and CDR2 SVGIG (reference sequence). In nucleotides, the CDR3 is TGTGTCTGGACCCGGACGTTAGGCTACACCTTC. Translating it yields CVWTRTLGYTF.

The chain carries TRBV3-1 and TRBJ2-5, with 8 bases aligning to TRBD2. The junction had 10 bases not matched to a gene; V was cut back by 3 bases and J by 7 bases. The CDR3 has 15 amino acids. CDR1 LGHDT and CDR2 YNNKEL come from the germline V gene (reference sequence). The CDR3 DNA reads as TGTGCCAGCAGCCAGTGGAGTAGCGGGATTGGGACCCAGTACTTC. This encodes CASSQWSSGIGTQYF.

This chain links TRBV14 with TRBJ2-1; 9 bases are a match to TRBD2. V shed 2 bases, J shed 9 bases, and the junction held 11 bases outside the gene matches. This CDR3 is built from 16 residues. Looked up from germline, CDR1 is SGHDN and CDR2 is FVKESK. CDR3 residues: CASSQRASGISGEQFF. The CDR3 DNA sequence: TGTGCCAGCAGCCAACGGGCTAGCGGGATCTCGGGTGAGCAGTTCTTC.

The chain uses TRBV3-1 and TRBJ1-1; 7 positions match TRBD1. The CDR3 has 15 residues. Germline CDR1 LGHDT, CDR2 YNNKEL (reference sequence). Germline trimming cut 4 bases from V and 3 bases from J; bases unmatched to any gene: 8. Written as DNA, the CDR3 is TGTGCCAGCAGCCTTGGTTTACAGGGGTACACTGAAGCTTTCTTT. It translates to CASSLGLQGYTEAFF.

This clonotype occurred a few times. The V call is TRBV12-3 or TRBV12-4, the J call TRBJ1-6; unclear D gene. The CDR3 loop spans 15 amino acids. Trimming shortened V by 2 bases and J by 2 bases, and 7 bases separated the two germline ends. CDR3 in amino acids: CASSLRQPYNSPLHF. The DNA of the CDR3 is TGTGCCAGCAGTTTAAGGCAGCCCTATAATTCACCCCTCCACTTT.

This clonotype was counted between two and nine times. V is TRBV20-1 and J is TRBJ2-2, with 9 bases lining up with TRBD1. This CDR3 region has 16 residues. V was clipped by 0 bases and J by 6 bases; unmatched bases: 8. Germline loops: CDR1 DFQATT, CDR2 SNEGSKA (reference sequence). The CDR3 DNA reads TGCAGTGCTAGAGATTTTGGGACAGGGTATGCCGGGGAGCTGTTTTTT. It codes for CSARDFGTGYAGELFF.

This clonotype was seen a handful of times. The genes are TRBV5-4 and TRBJ1-2; no clear D. The length of the CDR3 is 12 residues. CDR1 is SGHNT, CDR2 YYREEE, per germline (reference sequence). Trimming removed 2 bases at V and 7 bases at J, with 9 bases between. CDR3 DNA: TGTGCCAGCAGCTTAGACACCACTGGCTACACCTTC. Translating it yields CASSLDTTGYTF. Looking up the rest from reference TRBV5-4 and TRBJ1-2 gives the full variable domain: ETGVTQSPTHLIKTRGQQVTLRCSSQSGHNTVSWYQQALGQGPQFIFQYYREEENGRGNFPPRFSGLQFPNYSSELNVNALELDDSALYLCASSLDTTGYTFGSGTRLTVV.

The chain has TRBV20-1 and TRBJ2-7, with TRBD1 matching over 10 bases. V gave up 3 bases and J gave up 7 bases; unmatched junction bases: 15. Germline values: CDR1 DFQATT, CDR2 SNEGSKA (reference sequence). The CDR3 runs to 16 residues. In nucleotides, the CDR3 is TGCAGTGCTAGGGGCACCACTCGACAGGGGGCGGGTGAGCAGTACTTC. It codes for CSARGTTRQGAGEQYF.

This clonotype was counted between two and nine times. The gene calls are TRBV6-5 and TRBJ2-5; TRBD2 matches 10 bases. The germline gives CDR1 MNHEY, CDR2 SVGAGI. The CDR3 contains 16 residues. Trimming took 2 bases from V and 5 from J; bases not matched to a gene: 8. The CDR3 here is CASSYASGRGGETQYF. The CDR3 DNA sequence: TGTGCCAGCAGTTACGCTAGCGGGAGAGGGGGGGAGACCCAGTACTTC.

The genes are TRBV3-1 and TRBJ2-5, with 13 positions matching TRBD2. Losses at the gene ends were 4 bases for V and 3 bases for J; bases not matched to a gene: 11. The CDR3 is 18 residues long. Germline CDR1 LGHDT, CDR2 YNNKEL (reference sequence). As DNA, the CDR3 is TGTGCCAGCAGCCGGATGAGTAAACTAGCGGGAGGGGAAGAGACCCAGTACTTC. Residues: CASSRMSKLAGGEETQYF.

This clonotype was recorded once. The genes are TRBV4-1 and TRBJ2-1, with 7 nucleotides matching TRBD2. V was pared by 7 bases and J by 3 bases, with 6 bases of the junction left unmatched. Germline CDR1 and CDR2: MGHRA and YSYEKL. The CDR3 has 14 amino acids. CDR3 sequence: CASKAGLHYNEQFF. For the CDR3, the DNA is TGCGCCAGCAAAGCGGGGCTCCACTACAATGAGCAGTTCTTC.

There are a few counts of this clonotype. The CDR3 reads CASSQDVGNQGKLFF. The CDR3 bases are TGTGCCAGCAGCCAAGATGTTGGGAATCAAGGAAAACTGTTTTTT. V and J are TRBV4-2 and TRBJ1-4; D ambiguous. The CDR3 runs to 15 residues. V dropped 0 bases and J dropped 10 bases, with 15 bases sitting between them. CDR1 is LGHNA and CDR2 is YNFKEQ in the germline V gene.

V usage is TRBV7-9 and J usage is TRBJ2-3, with a weak D call TRBD2 (5 bases). Trimming left V 10 bases short and J 7 bases short, with 27 bases between. The V gene's germline CDR1 is SEHNR and CDR2 FQNEAQ (reference sequence). The CDR3 extends over 16 amino acids. The CDR3 DNA reads as TGTGCCAACGAGAGGCCGGCGGGCCTCCACAGTAATACGCAGTATTTT. Its translation: CANERPAGLHSNTQYF. The variable domain in full, completed from reference TRBV7-9 and TRBJ2-3, reads DTGVSQNPRHKITKRGQNVTFRCDPISEHNRLYWYRQTLGQGPEFLTYFQNEAQLEKSRLLSDRFSAERPKGSFSTLEIQRTEQGDSAMYLCANERPAGLHSNTQYFGPGTRLTVL.

This clonotype appeared a single time. The rearrangement uses TRBV20-1 and TRBJ1-5, with D possibly being TRBD1 (5 bases). Germline CDR1 DFQATT, CDR2 SNEGSKA (reference sequence). V shed 3 bases and J shed 10 bases, with 19 bases lying between them. The CDR3 extends over 14 amino acids. The CDR3 is CSASFPGTFIPQHF. The CDR3 DNA reads as TGCAGTGCTAGTTTCCCGGGGACGTTTATACCCCAGCATTTT.

The rearrangement uses TRBV27 and TRBJ2-5; D might be TRBD2 (6 bases). The J call is in doubt because the DNA end fits TRBJ2-7 better. CDR1 MNHEY and CDR2 SMNVEV come from the germline V gene (reference sequence). This CDR3 comprises 14 residues. For the CDR3, the DNA is TGTGCCATTCATCATAGCGGAACCCCTGACGAGCAGTACTTC. It yields the protein CAIHHSGTPDEQYF.

This clonotype was seen a few times. CDR3 bases: TGTGCCCCGCCTGCCTACGAGCAGTACTTC. Its translation: CAPPAYEQYF. The rearrangement links TRBV28 to TRBJ2-7; D unresolved. The V gene lost 11 bases and the J gene lost 2 bases, with 7 bases spanning the gap. Germline lookup yields CDR1 MDHEN and CDR2 SYDVKM. CDR3 length equals 10 residues.

This clonotype has a handful of counts. The genes are TRBV20-1 and TRBJ2-7; D is undetermined. The length of the CDR3 is 12 residues. V was pared by 3 bases and J by 0 bases, with 6 bases between. Germline V lookup: CDR1 DFQATT, CDR2 SNEGSKA (reference sequence). The CDR3 spells CSASIGSYEQYF. In DNA, the CDR3 is TGCAGTGCTAGCATAGGCTCCTACGAGCAGTACTTC.

This sequence joins TRBV4-3 and TRBJ1-5; 11 positions agree with TRBD1. Germline CDR1 is LGHNA and CDR2 is YSLEER. This CDR3 is 16 amino acids long. V dropped 4 bases and J dropped 4; count of bases not matched to a gene: 6. CDR3 region: CASSRSRDRGNQPQHF. The CDR3 DNA follows: TGCGCCAGCAGCCGGAGCCGGGACAGGGGGAATCAGCCCCAGCATTTT.

This clonotype was seen a handful of times. The V call is TRBV20-1, the J call TRBJ1-2; D not certain. Germline V gene lookup returns CDR1 DFQATT and CDR2 SNEGSKA (reference sequence). Trimming pared 6 bases from V and 5 bases from J, leaving 16 bases between. The length of the CDR3 is 13 residues. The CDR3 DNA follows: TGCAGTGCCGATAATAGCCCGGAGTATGGCTACACCTTC. This encodes CSADNSPEYGYTF.

This clonotype has a single count. The genes are TRBV11-3 and TRBJ2-3; possible D gene TRBD2, 5 bases. Trimming shortened V by 1 base and J by 0 bases, and 11 bases separated the two germline ends. Germline V gene sequence: CDR1 SGHNT, CDR2 YENEEA. This CDR3 region has 16 residues. The CDR3 region is CASSLGAGGSTDTQYF. The CDR3 DNA reads TGTGCCAGCAGCTTAGGTGCTGGCGGGAGCACAGATACGCAGTATTTT.

This chain links TRBV9 with TRBJ2-6; TRBD1 agrees at 9 bases. Germline V gene data show CDR1 as SGDLS and CDR2 as YYNGEE. The trim removed 4 bases at V and 4 bases at J, leaving 12 bases unmatched. The CDR3 runs 18 residues. CDR3 region: CASSSNRGRTLGANVLTF. CDR3 in DNA: TGTGCCAGCAGCTCGAACAGGGGGCGGACCCTGGGGGCCAACGTCCTGACTTTC.

This clonotype turned up a few times. The rearrangement joins TRBV7-2 to TRBJ2-7, with 10 bases lining up with TRBD2. Trimming removed 7 bases from V and 2 bases from J; junction bases left unmatched: 5. The CDR3 is made up of 14 amino acids. Germline loops: CDR1 SGHTA, CDR2 FQGNSA. CDR3 in amino acids: CASKRTSGPYEQYF. The DNA for the CDR3 is TGTGCCAGCAAGCGGACTAGCGGACCCTACGAGCAGTACTTC.

This chain connects TRBV6-6 to TRBJ2-1; D ambiguous. The V gene's germline CDR1 is MNHNY and CDR2 SVGAGI (reference sequence). The CDR3 extends over 12 amino acids. Trimming cost V 0 bases and J 8 bases, with 5 bases left between them. This CDR3 is CASSYSNDEQFF. The CDR3 region has the DNA TGTGCCAGCAGTTACTCAAACGATGAGCAGTTCTTC.

This clonotype has more than one count but fewer than ten. The CDR3 sequence: CASSQDLGTKGAYEQYF. CDR3 DNA: TGCGCCAGCAGCCAAGATCTTGGAACCAAAGGAGCCTACGAGCAGTACTTC. This chain uses TRBV4-1 with TRBJ2-7; D gene ambiguous. With 0 bases removed from V and 2 bases from J, the gap between germline ends came to 17 bases. CDR1 and CDR2 from the germline V gene are MGHRA and YSYEKL. CDR3 length: 17 amino acids.

In nucleotides, the CDR3 is TGTGCCAGCAGCAAAGAGTTACCCTACGAGCAGTACTTC. As protein: CASSKELPYEQYF. V gene TRBV21-1 combines with J gene TRBJ2-7. TRBV21-1 is a documented pseudogene. The CDR3 has 13 amino acids.

This chain links TRBV27 with TRBJ2-1; 12 bases are a match to TRBD2. The V gene's germline CDR1 is MNHEY and CDR2 SMNVEV (reference sequence). The ends lost 3 bases at V and 4 bases at J; junction bases unmatched: 7. This CDR3 region has 17 residues. The CDR3 coding sequence is TGTGCCAGCAGTTTTTCTAGCGGGAGGGCCTTTTACAATGAGCAGTTCTTC. Translated, it gives CASSFSSGRAFYNEQFF.

CDR3 amino acids: CASSESRVSGSFTDTQYF. The CDR3 DNA reads as TGTGCCAGCAGCGAATCTCGGGTTAGCGGGAGCTTCACAGATACGCAGTATTTT. The gene calls are TRBV9 and TRBJ2-3; 9 bases fit TRBD2. Germline lookup yields CDR1 SGDLS and CDR2 YYNGEE. Trimming took 3 bases from V and 2 from J; bases not matched to a gene: 13. The CDR3 sequence is 18 residues long.